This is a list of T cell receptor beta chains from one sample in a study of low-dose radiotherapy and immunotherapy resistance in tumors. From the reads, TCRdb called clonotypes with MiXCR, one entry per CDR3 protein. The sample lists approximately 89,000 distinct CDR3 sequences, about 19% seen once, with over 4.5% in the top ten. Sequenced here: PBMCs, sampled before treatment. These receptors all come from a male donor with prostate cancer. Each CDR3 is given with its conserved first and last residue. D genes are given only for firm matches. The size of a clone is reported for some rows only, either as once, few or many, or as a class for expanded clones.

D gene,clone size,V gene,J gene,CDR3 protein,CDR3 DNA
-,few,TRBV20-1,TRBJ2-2,CSARPGHVPSRGTGELFF,TGCAGTGCTAGGCCGGGCCACGTACCTTCGAGAGGGACCGGGGAGCTGTTTTTT
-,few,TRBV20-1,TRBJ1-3,CSVNPPKELTSGNTIYF,TGCAGTGTTAACCCTCCCAAAGAGCTGACCTCTGGAAACACCATATATTTT
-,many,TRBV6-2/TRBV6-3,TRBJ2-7,CASTQIPAYEQYF,TGTGCCAGCACCCAGATCCCTGCCTACGAGCAGTACTTC
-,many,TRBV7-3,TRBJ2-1,CASSLLPQDSTYNEQFF,TGTGCCAGCAGCTTACTTCCCCAGGACAGCACCTACAATGAGCAGTTCTTC
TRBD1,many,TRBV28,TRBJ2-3,CASRGSQGPTDTQYF,TGTGCCAGCAGAGGATCACAGGGGCCCACAGATACGCAGTATTTT
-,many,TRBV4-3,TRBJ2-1,CASSQGYRGTHNEQFF,TGCGCCAGCAGCCAAGGATATCGGGGTACCCACAATGAGCAGTTCTTC
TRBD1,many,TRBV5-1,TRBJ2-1,CASSLGTGGNYNEQFF,TGCGCCAGCAGCTTGGGGACAGGGGGAAACTACAATGAGCAGTTCTTC
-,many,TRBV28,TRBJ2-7,CASTTYRRTNYEQYF,TGTGCCAGCACCACCTACCGTCGTACCAACTACGAGCAGTACTTC
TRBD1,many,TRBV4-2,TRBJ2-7,CASSQATGVYEQYF,TGTGCCAGCAGCCAGGCGACAGGGGTGTACGAGCAGTACTTC
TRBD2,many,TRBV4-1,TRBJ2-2,CASSQGRGLELFF,TGCGCCAGCAGCCAAGGGCGGGGGTTGGAGCTGTTTTTT
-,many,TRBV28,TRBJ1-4,CASSPAGLPNEKLFF,TGTGCCAGCAGTCCCGCGGGGCTCCCTAATGAAAAACTGTTTTTT
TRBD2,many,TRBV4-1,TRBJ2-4,CASSHEPTSGGAKNIQYF,TGCGCCAGCAGCCACGAACCCACTAGCGGGGGGGCCAAAAACATTCAGTACTTC
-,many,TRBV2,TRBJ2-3,CASSAQSEDTQYF,TGTGCCAGCAGTGCCCAATCGGAAGATACGCAGTATTTT
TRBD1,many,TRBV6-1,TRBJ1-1,CASSTDRNAFF,TGTGCCAGCAGTACGGACAGGAACGCTTTCTTT
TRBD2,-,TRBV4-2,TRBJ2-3,CASSQDVRLAGGPSQYF,TGTGCCAGCAGCCAAGATGTTAGGCTAGCGGGGGGGCCCTCGCAGTATTTT
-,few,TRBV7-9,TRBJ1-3,CASSPSGGTGNTIYF,TGTGCCAGCAGCCCAAGTGGAGGGACTGGAAACACCATATATTTT
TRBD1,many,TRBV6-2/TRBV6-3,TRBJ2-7,CASTPKGQGFHEQYF,TGTGCCAGCACCCCGAAAGGACAGGGGTTCCACGAGCAGTACTTC
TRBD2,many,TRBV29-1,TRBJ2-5,CSVERGSQETQYF,TGCAGCGTTGAGCGGGGGTCCCAAGAGACCCAGTACTTC
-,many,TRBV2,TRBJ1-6,CASLREEGSPLHF,TGTGCCAGCCTCAGGGAGGAGGGTTCACCCCTCCACTTT
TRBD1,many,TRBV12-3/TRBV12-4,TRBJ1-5,CASSHDRGYNQPQHF,TGTGCCAGCAGTCACGACAGGGGGTACAATCAGCCCCAGCATTTT
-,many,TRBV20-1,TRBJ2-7,CSAGNYEQYF,TGCAGTGCTGGCAACTACGAGCAGTACTTC
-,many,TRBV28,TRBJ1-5,CASSFTGGSNQPQHF,TGTGCCAGCAGTTTCACAGGTGGTAGCAATCAGCCCCAGCATTTT
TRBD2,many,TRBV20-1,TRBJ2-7,CSAEGSGGRSYEQYF,TGCAGTGCTGAGGGTAGCGGGGGTCGCTCCTACGAGCAGTACTTC
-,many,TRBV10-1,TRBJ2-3,CASSDWRQGKDTQYF,TGCGCCAGCAGTGATTGGCGGCAGGGGAAGGATACGCAGTATTTT
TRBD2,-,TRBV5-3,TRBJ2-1,CASHLAGGFEQFF,TGTGCCAGCCACCTTGCGGGAGGGTTTGAGCAGTTCTTC
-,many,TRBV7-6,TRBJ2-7,CASSMTAYEQYF,TGTGCCAGCAGCATGACAGCTTACGAGCAGTACTTC
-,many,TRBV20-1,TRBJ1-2,CSASRPNYGYTF,TGCAGTGCTAGTAGACCTAACTATGGCTACACCTTC
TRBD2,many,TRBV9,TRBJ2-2,CASSPRTSGAGELFF,TGTGCCAGCAGCCCCCGGACTAGCGGCGCCGGGGAGCTGTTTTTT
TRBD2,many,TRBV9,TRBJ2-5,CASSVGPSGGKYF,TGTGCCAGCAGCGTAGGGCCTAGCGGGGGGAAATACTTC
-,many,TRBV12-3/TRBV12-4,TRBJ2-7,CASSLGSYYEQYF,TGTGCCAGCAGTTTGGGCAGTTACTACGAGCAGTACTTC
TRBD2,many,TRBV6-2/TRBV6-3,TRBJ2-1,CASSPPGLRGVKGFQVF,TGTGCCAGCAGCCCCCCCGGATTGCGGGGGGTCAAGGGCTTTCAGGTCTTC
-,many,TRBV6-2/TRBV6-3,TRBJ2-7,CASSRTPSYEQYF,TGTGCCAGCAGTCGGACTCCTTCCTACGAGCAGTACTTC
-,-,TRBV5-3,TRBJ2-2,CASSLGHDYEQYFGPGTGELFF,-
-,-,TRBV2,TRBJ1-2,CASSVQVAYGYTF,TGTGCCAGCAGTGTACAGGTCGCCTATGGCTACACCTTC
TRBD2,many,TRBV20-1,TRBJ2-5,CSARVGGGETQYF,TGCAGTGCTAGAGTAGGCGGGGGAGAGACCCAGTACTTC
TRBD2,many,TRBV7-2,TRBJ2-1,CASSLPGGAYNEQFF,TGTGCCAGCAGCTTACCCGGGGGGGCCTACAATGAGCAGTTCTTC
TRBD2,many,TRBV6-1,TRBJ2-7,CASSEAGTSYDEQYF,TGTGCCAGCAGTGAAGCCGGGACTAGCTACGACGAGCAGTACTTC
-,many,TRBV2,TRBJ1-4,CASSARVLNEKLFF,TGTGCCAGCAGTGCCAGGGTACTTAATGAAAAACTGTTTTTT
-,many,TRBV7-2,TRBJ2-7,CASRQGSSYYEQYF,TGTGCCAGCAGACAAGGGTCTAGCTACTACGAGCAGTACTTC
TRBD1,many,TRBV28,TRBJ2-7,CASNGDRGFYEQYF,TGTGCCAGCAATGGGGACAGGGGGTTTTACGAGCAGTACTTC
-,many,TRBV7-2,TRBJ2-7,CASSPLPGPSPYEQYF,TGTGCCAGCAGCCCTCTCCCGGGACCTTCCCCCTACGAGCAGTACTTC
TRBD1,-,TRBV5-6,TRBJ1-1,CASTQGVEAFF,TGTGCCAGCACACAGGGGGTTGAAGCTTTCTTT